This TCR beta chain was documented in a study of blood T cells in healthy people across ages. A second roughly 6 to 11 cycle PCR used barcoded and J-beta primers. TCRdb analysed the 5' RACE reads with MiXCR anew, one entry per CDR3 protein. Altogether hundreds of thousands of distinct CDR3 sequences are present, roughly 41% being singletons, with the ten largest covering around 30%. J gave up 3 bases and V 5 bases, and 5 bases lay outside the gene matches. There are 14 residues in the CDR3. Germline V gene data show CDR1 as SGHVS and CDR2 as FQNEAQ. PBMCs numbering at least 7 million were isolated per sample.

The TCR comes from a man older than 75 in good health. The rearrangement uses TRBV7-8 and TRBJ2-5; 8 positions agree with TRBD1. Sequencing was carried out using blood. DNA for the CDR3: TGTGCCAGCAGCAGGACAGGGAACAAAGAGACCCAGTACTTC. This translates into CASSRTGNKETQYF. The variable domain in full, completed from reference TRBV7-8 and TRBJ2-5, reads GAGVSQSPRYKVAKRGQDVALRCDPISGHVSLFWYQQALGQGPEFLTYFQNEAQLDKSGLPSDRFFAERPEGSVSTLKIQRTQQEDSAVYLCASSRTGNKETQYFGPGTRLLVL.